This T cell receptor (beta chain) was profiled in a study of CD8+ T cells in alopecia areata. Study-level background: Treated patients were given oral tofacitinib, which was dosed at 5 to 10 mg twice daily. Tofacitinib therapy lasting 6 to 18 months was followed by 6 months off drug. Study outcomes and limitations: Possibly as an HLA-related effect, TCR sharing across patients appeared less clear than in mice.

Investigators isolated RNA and reverse transcribed it into cDNA to act as the sequencing template. Measured with immunoSEQ multiplex PCR; TCRdb has only the in-frame clones, and not every one. Of roughly 46,000 clones detected, about 71% appear once; the ten largest clones hold around 23%. CDR1 and CDR2 (germline): SQVTM, ANQGSEA. With 3 bases removed from V and 0 bases from J, the gap between germline ends came to 13 bases. The CDR3 covers 15 residues. On this clone: Its antigen is as yet unknown.

Specified treatment: oral pan-JAK inhibitor, 5-10 mg twice daily. Here the sequenced sample was CD8+ T cells sorted from blood, taken at week 4, from a patient treated with tofacitinib. The clonotype was recovered from a human donor with alopecia areata. The chain links TRBV29-1 to TRBJ2-3; no firm D call. This chain's CDR3 is CSVDGQARSTDTQYF. The CDR3 DNA reads as TGCAGCGTTGACGGGCAGGCGAGGAGCACAGATACGCAGTATTTT.